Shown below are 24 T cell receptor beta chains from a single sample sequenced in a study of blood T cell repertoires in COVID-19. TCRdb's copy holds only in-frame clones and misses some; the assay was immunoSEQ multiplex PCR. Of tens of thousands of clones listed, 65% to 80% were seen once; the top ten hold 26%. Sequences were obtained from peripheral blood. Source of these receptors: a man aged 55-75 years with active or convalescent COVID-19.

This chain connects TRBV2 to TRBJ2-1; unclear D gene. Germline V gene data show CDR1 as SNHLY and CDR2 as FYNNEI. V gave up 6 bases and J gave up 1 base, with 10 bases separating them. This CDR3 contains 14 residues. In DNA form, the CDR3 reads TGTGCCAGCAGGGAGTACATTTCCTACAATGAGCAGTTCTTC. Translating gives CASREYISYNEQFF.

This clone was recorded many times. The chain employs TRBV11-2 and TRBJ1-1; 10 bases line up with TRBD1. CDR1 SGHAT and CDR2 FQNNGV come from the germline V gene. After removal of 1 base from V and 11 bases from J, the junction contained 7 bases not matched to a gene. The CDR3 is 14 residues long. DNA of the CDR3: TGTGCCAGCAGCTTAGTAGGACAGGGGGAGAGGGCTTTCTTT. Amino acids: CASSLVGQGERAFF. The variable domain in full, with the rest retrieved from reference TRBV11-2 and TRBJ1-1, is EAGVAQSPRYKIIEKRQSVAFWCNPISGHATLYWYQQILGQGPKLLIQFQNNGVVDDSQLPKDRFSAERLKGVDSTLKIQPAKLEDSAVYLCASSLVGQGERAFFGQGTRLTVV.

The CDR3: CAWSSVNTEAFF. As DNA, the CDR3 is TGTGCCTGGAGTTCGGTGAACACTGAAGCTTTCTTT. V and J are TRBV30 and TRBJ1-1; D unclear. This CDR3 region has 12 residues. The germline CDR1 and CDR2 sequences are GTSNPN and SVGIG (reference sequence). Trimming cost V 2 bases and J 0 bases, with 4 bases left between them.

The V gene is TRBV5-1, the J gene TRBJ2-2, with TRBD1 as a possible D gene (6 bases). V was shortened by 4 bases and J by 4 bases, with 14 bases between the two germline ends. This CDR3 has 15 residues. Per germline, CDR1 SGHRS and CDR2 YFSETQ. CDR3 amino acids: CASSAPTGTTGELFF. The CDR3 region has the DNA TGCGCCAGCAGCGCGCCGACAGGAACCACCGGGGAGCTGTTTTTT.

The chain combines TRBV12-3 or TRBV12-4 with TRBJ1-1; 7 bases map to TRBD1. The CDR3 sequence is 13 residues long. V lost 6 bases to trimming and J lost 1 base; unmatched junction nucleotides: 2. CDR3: CASRGQPNTEAFF. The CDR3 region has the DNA TGTGCCAGCAGGGGACAGCCGAACACTGAAGCTTTCTTT.

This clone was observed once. The CDR3 spells CASSQERRLALLTDTQYF. In DNA, the CDR3 is TGTGCCAGCAGCCAAGAACGACGACTAGCACTCCTCACAGATACGCAGTATTTT. V gene TRBV3-1 (or the pseudogene TRBV3-2) combines with J gene TRBJ2-3; 7 bases line up with TRBD2. Looked up from germline, CDR1 is LGHDT and CDR2 is YNNKEL (reference sequence). The CDR3 extends over 18 amino acids. V was pared by 0 bases and J by 2 bases, with 11 bases of the junction left unmatched.

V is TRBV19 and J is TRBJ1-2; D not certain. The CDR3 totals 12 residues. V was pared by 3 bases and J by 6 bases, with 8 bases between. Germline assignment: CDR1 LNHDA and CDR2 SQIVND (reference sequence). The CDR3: CASSMPRDGYTF. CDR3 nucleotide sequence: TGTGCCAGTAGTATGCCGAGGGATGGCTACACCTTC.

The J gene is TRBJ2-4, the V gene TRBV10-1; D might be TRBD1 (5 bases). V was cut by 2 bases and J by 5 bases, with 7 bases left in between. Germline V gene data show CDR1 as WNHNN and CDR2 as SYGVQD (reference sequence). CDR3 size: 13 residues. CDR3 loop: CASSEQGQNIQYF. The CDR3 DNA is TGCGCCAGCAGTGAGCAGGGCCAAAACATTCAGTACTTC.

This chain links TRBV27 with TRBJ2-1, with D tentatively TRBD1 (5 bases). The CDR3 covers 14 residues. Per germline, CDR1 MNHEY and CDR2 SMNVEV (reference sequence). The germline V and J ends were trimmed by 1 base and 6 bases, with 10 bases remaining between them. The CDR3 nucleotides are TGTGCCAGCAGTTTATTCGACAGTCCCAATGAGCAGTTCTTC. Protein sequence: CASSLFDSPNEQFF.

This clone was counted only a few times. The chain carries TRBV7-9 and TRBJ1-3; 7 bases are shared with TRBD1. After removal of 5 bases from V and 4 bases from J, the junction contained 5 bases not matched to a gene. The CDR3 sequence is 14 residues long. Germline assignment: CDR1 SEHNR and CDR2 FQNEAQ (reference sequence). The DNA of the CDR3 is TGTGCCAGCAGCGACAGGGAAGGAGGAAACACCATATATTTT. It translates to CASSDREGGNTIYF.

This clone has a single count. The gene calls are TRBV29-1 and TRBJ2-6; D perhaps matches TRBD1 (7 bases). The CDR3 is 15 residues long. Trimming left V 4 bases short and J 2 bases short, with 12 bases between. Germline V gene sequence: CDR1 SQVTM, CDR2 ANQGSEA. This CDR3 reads CSVAVRGAGANVLTF. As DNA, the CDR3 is TGCAGCGTTGCAGTCAGGGGGGCTGGGGCCAACGTCCTGACTTTC.

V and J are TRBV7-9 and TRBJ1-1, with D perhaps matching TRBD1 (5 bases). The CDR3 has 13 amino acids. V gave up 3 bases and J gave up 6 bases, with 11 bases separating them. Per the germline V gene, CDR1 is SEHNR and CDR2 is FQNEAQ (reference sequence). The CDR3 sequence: CASSLSQGSEAFF. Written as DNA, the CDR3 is TGTGCCAGCAGCTTGTCTCAGGGCTCTGAAGCTTTCTTT.

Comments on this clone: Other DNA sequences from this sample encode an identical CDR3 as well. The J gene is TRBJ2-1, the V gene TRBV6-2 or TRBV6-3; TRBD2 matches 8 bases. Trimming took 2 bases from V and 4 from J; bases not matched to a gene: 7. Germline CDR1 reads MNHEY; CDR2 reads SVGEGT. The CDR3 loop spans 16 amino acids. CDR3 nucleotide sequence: TGTGCCAGCAGTTACCTCGCGGGGGGACTATACAATGAGCAGTTCTTC. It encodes CASSYLAGGLYNEQFF.

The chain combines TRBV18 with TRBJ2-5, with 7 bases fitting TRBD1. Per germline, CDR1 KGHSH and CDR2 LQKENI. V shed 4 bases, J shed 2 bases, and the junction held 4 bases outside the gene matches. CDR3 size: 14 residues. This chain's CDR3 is CASSRDSPQETQYF. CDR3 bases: TGTGCCAGCTCACGGGACAGCCCACAAGAGACCCAGTACTTC.

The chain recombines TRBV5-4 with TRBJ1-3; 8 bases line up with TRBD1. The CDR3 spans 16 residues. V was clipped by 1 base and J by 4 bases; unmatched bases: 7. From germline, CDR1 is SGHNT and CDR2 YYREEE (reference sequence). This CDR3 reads CASSLMFPGGGNTIYF. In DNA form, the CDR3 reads TGTGCCAGCAGCTTGATGTTCCCAGGGGGCGGAAACACCATATATTTT.

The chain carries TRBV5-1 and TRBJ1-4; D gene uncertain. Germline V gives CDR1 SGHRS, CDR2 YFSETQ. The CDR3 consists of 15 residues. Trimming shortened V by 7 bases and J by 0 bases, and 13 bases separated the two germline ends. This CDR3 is CASRNDLATNEKLFF. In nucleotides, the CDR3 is TGCGCCAGCCGGAATGACTTAGCAACTAATGAAAAACTGTTTTTT. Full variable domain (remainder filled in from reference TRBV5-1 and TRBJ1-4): KAGVTQTPRYLIKTRGQQVTLSCSPISGHRSVSWYQQTPGQGLQFLFEYFSETQRNKGNFPGRFSGRQFSNSRSEMNVSTLELGDSALYLCASRNDLATNEKLFFGSGTQLSVL.

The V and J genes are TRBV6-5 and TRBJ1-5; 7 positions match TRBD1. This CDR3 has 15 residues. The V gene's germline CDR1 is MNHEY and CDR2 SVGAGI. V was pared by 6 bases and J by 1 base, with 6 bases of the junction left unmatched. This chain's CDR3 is CASRRDRLSNQPQHF. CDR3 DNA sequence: TGTGCCAGCAGGAGGGACAGATTAAGCAATCAGCCCCAGCATTTT.

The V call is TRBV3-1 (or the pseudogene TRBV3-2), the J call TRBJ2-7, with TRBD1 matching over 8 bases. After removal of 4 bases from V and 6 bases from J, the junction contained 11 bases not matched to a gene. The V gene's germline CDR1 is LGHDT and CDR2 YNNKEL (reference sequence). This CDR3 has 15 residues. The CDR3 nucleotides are TGTGCCAGCAGCCCAAACAGGGGGATTACTCCCGAGCAGTACTTC. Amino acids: CASSPNRGITPEQYF.

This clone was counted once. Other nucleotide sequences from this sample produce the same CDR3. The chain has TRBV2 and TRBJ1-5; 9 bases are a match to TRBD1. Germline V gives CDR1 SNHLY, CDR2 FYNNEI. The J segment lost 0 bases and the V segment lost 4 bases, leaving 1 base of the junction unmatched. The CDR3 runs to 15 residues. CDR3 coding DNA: TGTGCCAGCAGTGCGGACAGGGGTAGCAATCAGCCCCAGCATTTT. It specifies CASSADRGSNQPQHF.

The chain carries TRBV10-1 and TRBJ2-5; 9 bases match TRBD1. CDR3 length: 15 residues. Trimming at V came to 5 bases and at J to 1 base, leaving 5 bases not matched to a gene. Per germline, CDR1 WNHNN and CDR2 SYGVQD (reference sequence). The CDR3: CASSTGQGVQETQYF. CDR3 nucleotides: TGCGCCAGCAGTACGGGACAGGGAGTCCAAGAGACCCAGTACTTC.

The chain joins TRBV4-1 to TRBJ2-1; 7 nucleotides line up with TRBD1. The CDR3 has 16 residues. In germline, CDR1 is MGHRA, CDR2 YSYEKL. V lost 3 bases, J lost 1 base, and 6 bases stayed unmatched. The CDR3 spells CASSQGDSPSYNEQFF. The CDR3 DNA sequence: TGCGCCAGCAGCCAGGGGGACAGCCCTTCCTACAATGAGCAGTTCTTC.

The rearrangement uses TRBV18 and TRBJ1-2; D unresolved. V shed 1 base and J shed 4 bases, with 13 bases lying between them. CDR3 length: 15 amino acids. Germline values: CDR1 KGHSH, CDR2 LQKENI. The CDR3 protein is CASSPLLEDPYGYTF. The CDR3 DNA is TGTGCCAGCTCACCACTACTTGAGGATCCCTATGGCTACACCTTC.

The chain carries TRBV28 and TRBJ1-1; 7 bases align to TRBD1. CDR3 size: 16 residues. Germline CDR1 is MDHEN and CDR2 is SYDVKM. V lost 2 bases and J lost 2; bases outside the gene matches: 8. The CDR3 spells CASSLGWDRINTEAFF. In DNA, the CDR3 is TGTGCCAGCAGTTTAGGTTGGGACAGAATTAACACTGAAGCTTTCTTT.

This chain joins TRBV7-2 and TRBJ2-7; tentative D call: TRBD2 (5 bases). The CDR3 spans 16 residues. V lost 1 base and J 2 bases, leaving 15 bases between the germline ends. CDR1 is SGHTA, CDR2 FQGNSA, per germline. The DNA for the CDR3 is TGTGCCAGCAGCTTAGACCCTAGCTACACAACCTACGAGCAGTACTTC. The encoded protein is CASSLDPSYTTYEQYF.